A selection of T cell receptor beta chains follows, all from one sample in a study of shared clonotypes between healthy human individuals. The repertoire was sequenced with immunoSEQ multiplex PCR; TCRdb's copy has only in-frame clones and lacks some. The sample consists of about 2.3 million clones, just over 90% of them appearing once. The material sequenced was naive CD4+ T cells from PBMCs. These receptors all stem from a man in his late teens or twenties in good health. Some clones in this sample may be carry-over from other donors' samples. Both conserved end residues are part of each CDR3. The order of the fields is D gene, V gene, clone size, J gene, CDR3 protein, CDR3 DNA. The D gene is left open where the match is weak. Clone sizes are given selectively: once, few, many, or a class where the clone is expanded.

NA	TRBV6-1	NA	TRBJ2-3	CASRNNQDGHTQYF	TGTGCCAGCAGAAATAATCAGGACGGACATACGCAGTATTTT
NA	TRBV5-6	NA	TRBJ2-7	CASSRGVVASYEQYF	TGTGCCAGCAGCCGAGGGGTTGTAGCCTCCTACGAGCAGTACTTC
NA	TRBV6-1	NA	TRBJ2-1	CASSVGLPEQFF	TGTGCCAGCAGTGTTGGACTACCTGAGCAGTTCTTC
NA	TRBV6-6	NA	TRBJ2-1	CASHYLGGTETFF	TGTGCCAGTCACTACTTGGGCGGGACTGAAACGTTCTTC
NA	TRBV4-1	NA	TRBJ2-3	CASSHKSGRGGPSTDTQYF	TGCGCCAGCAGCCACAAGTCCGGCAGGGGCGGACCTAGCACAGATACGCAGTATTTT
NA	TRBV5-1	NA	TRBJ2-2	CASRGRVSGNTGELFF	TGCGCCAGCAGGGGGCGCGTTAGCGGGAACACCGGGGAGCTGTTTTTT
NA	TRBV14	NA	TRBJ2-5	CASSSLWGETQYF	TGTGCCAGCAGTTCCCTCTGGGGGGAGACCCAGTACTTC
NA	TRBV7-2	NA	TRBJ1-2	CASSLVSRLSNYGYTF	TGTGCCAGCAGCTTAGTCTCCAGGCTTTCCAACTATGGCTACACCTTC
NA	TRBV5-1	once	TRBJ2-1	CASSLGGNEQFF	TGCGCCAGCAGCTTGGGGGGGAATGAGCAGTTCTTC
TRBD2	TRBV5-8	NA	TRBJ2-5	CASSPGLAGGQETQYF	TGTGCCAGCAGCCCCGGACTAGCGGGAGGGCAAGAGACCCAGTACTTC
NA	TRBV5-1	once	TRBJ2-1	CASSFPGPYNEQFF	TGCGCCAGCAGCTTTCCAGGCCCCTACAATGAGCAGTTCTTC
TRBD2	TRBV5-4	NA	TRBJ2-3	CASSLRSGDPADTQYF	TGTGCCAGCAGTCTCAGGAGCGGGGATCCAGCGGATACGCAGTATTTT
NA	TRBV5-1	NA	TRBJ2-1	CASSQGPRNSYNEQFF	TGCGCCAGCAGCCAGGGTCCTCGGAACTCCTACAATGAGCAGTTCTTC
NA	TRBV29-1	NA	TRBJ2-2	CSVEDTSSRELFF	TGCAGCGTTGAAGATACTAGTTCCCGGGAGCTGTTTTTT
TRBD1	TRBV5-1	NA	TRBJ2-7	CASSKDWDRSFRSYEQYF	TGCGCCAGCAGCAAGGATTGGGACAGGAGCTTTCGTTCCTACGAGCAGTACTTC
TRBD2	TRBV29-1	NA	TRBJ2-5	CSAGGASELATQYF	TGCAGCGCCGGGGGGGCTAGCGAATTGGCGACCCAGTACTTC
NA	TRBV11-1	NA	TRBJ2-1	CASSPRDGGEQFF	TGTGCCAGCAGCCCCCGGGACGGAGGTGAGCAGTTCTTC
TRBD1	TRBV4-2	NA	TRBJ2-2	CASSRDRAPGELFF	TGTGCCAGCAGCCGGGACAGGGCCCCCGGGGAGCTGTTTTTT